The 3 T cell receptor beta chains below come from one sample, sequenced in a study of T cell repertoires in cytomegalovirus infection. TCRdb redid the calling of the reads with MiXCR, one entry per CDR3 protein. The sample consists of about 920,000 distinct CDR3 sequences, 31% of them appearing once. These TCRs' antigens remain unknown. The specimen comprised cultured CD8+ T cells from PBMCs, sampled from culture after CMV antigen stimulation. All receptors derive from a human donor in good health (CMV status not recorded). Some clones in this sample may be carry-over from other donors' samples.

There are a few counts of this clonotype. The chain uses TRBV7-9 and TRBJ1-5; TRBD1 matches at 8 bases. J gave up 1 base and V 6 bases, and 8 bases lay outside the gene matches. The CDR3 is made up of 16 amino acids. The germline V gene has CDR1 SEHNR and CDR2 FQNEAQ (reference sequence). The CDR3 here is CASSHRDRGSNQPQHF. In DNA, the CDR3 is TGTGCCAGCAGTCATAGAGACAGGGGCAGCAATCAGCCCCAGCATTTT.

This chain uses TRBV6-6 with TRBJ1-5, with D unresolved. This CDR3 region has 14 residues. V dropped 2 bases and J dropped 4 bases, with 9 bases sitting between them. The germline V gene encodes CDR1 MNHNY and CDR2 SVGAGI (reference sequence). CDR3 in amino acids: CASSYETPNQPQHF. CDR3 in DNA: TGTGCCAGCAGTTACGAGACACCTAATCAGCCCCAGCATTTT.

V and J are TRBV6-2 or TRBV6-3 and TRBJ2-2; D not resolved. CDR1 is MNHEY, CDR2 SVGEGT, per germline. CDR3 size: 13 residues. V lost 2 bases and J lost 6, with 7 bases in between. The CDR3 reads CASSYPLPGELFF. Here the CDR3 DNA reads TGTGCCAGCAGTTACCCCCTTCCCGGGGAGCTGTTTTTT.